Each of the 2 T cell receptor beta chains below was sequenced from the same sample in a study of cytomegalovirus exposure and HLA in healthy donors. Use of 60 Vbeta and 13 Jbeta primers characterized the PCR. Assay used: immunoSEQ multiplex PCR; TCRdb lists only in-frame clones, some missing. The repertoire holds around 200,000 clones, with around three quarters as singletons. Sequencing was done on a sample of PBMCs. The source is a woman between 45 and 65 years old in good health and CMV-seronegative.

The chain links TRBV6-5 to TRBJ2-2, with 7 nucleotides matching TRBD2. The germline gives CDR1 MNHEY, CDR2 SVGAGI. The CDR3 extends over 16 amino acids. The V and J ends lost 2 bases and 3 bases, in that order; junction bases with no gene match: 6. The CDR3 coding sequence is TGTGCCAGCAGTTACAGGGGACTATCACACACCGGGGAGCTGTTTTTT. Translated: CASSYRGLSHTGELFF.

As regards this clone: The junction differs from germline at one of its ends, possibly a read error. The chain is built from TRBV4-3 and TRBJ2-3; 12 bases match TRBD1. The germline V gene has CDR1 LGHNA and CDR2 YSLEER. The CDR3 length is 16 residues. Here the CDR3 DNA reads TGCGCCAGCAGCCGAGCTGGGACAGGGGGCTCAGATGCGCAGTATTTT. Its translation is CASSRAGTGGSDAQYF.